The entry below describes one TCR beta chain. Its antigen is unknown. The data originate from a study of regulatory T cells in long-lasting Graves disease. Study results and caveats: With persistent disease, TRBV28, TRBJ1-2 and TRBJ2-5 were the favored segments.

The length of the CDR3 is 14 residues. CDR1 is SQVTM and CDR2 is ANQGSEA in the germline V gene. Trimming pared 6 bases from V and 5 bases from J, leaving 19 bases between. Time point denoted: newly diagnosed GD, antithyroid drugs for less than 3 months. The TCR library was made from RNA that had been extracted from PBMCs in TRIzol. It was by American Thyroid Association guidelines that Graves' disease was diagnosed. An endocrinology department located in Xi'an, China, was where the patients came from. Construction of the TCR beta libraries employed iRepertoire HTBI primers in conjunction with Arm-PCR of CDR3 regions. TCRdb re-called the multiplex PCR reads with MiXCR, one entry per CDR3 protein. The sample has hundreds of thousands of distinct CDR3 sequences, roughly 15% seen once. The same data also went into a second study, on T cells in Graves' hyperthyroidism and ophthalmopathy. That study adds: Using the HTBI primer set, a first-round RT-PCR was run on the TCR CDR3.

This clonotype was sampled from a woman younger than 45 with Graves disease. V gene TRBV29-1 combines with J gene TRBJ1-2; D perhaps matches TRBD1 (6 bases). This sample comprised peripheral blood mononuclear cells (PBMCs), obtained at new diagnosis, from a patient treated with antithyroid drugs. For the CDR3, the DNA is TGCAGCGTGTCACCGGGACAACCAGCTTATGGCTACACCTTC. This gives the protein CSVSPGQPAYGYTF. The full variable domain, with the rest looked up from reference TRBV29-1 and TRBJ1-2, is SAVISQKPSRDICQRGTSLTIQCQVDSQVTMMFWYRQQPGQSLTLIATANQGSEATYESGFVIDKFPISRPNLTFSTLTVSNMSPEDSSIYLCSVSPGQPAYGYTFGSGTRLTVV.